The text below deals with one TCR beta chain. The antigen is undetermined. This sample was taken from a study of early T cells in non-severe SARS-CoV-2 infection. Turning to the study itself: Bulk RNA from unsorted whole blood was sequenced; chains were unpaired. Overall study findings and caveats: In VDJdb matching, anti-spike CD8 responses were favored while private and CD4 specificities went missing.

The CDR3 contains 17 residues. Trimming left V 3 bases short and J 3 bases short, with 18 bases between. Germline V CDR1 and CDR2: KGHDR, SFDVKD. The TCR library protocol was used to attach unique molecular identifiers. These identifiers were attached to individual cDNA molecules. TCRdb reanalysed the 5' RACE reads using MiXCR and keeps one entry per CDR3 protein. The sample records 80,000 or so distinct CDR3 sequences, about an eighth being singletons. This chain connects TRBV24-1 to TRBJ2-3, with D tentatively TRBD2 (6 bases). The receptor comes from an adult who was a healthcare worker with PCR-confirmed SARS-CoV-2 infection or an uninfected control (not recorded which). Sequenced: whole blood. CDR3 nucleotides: TGTGCCACCAGTGATCCCCAGCCCGGGAGAGGAACAGATACGCAGTATTTT. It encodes CATSDPQPGRGTDTQYF.